One sample yielded the 7 T cell receptor beta chains listed below, sequenced in a study of blood T cell repertoires in COVID-19 (dated by TCRdb to about 2020). The receptor library was made with the immunoSEQ multiplex PCR assay. TCRdb re-hosts the immuneACCESS table, in-frame sequences only. Its copies lack some clones; in the studies checked, an unresolved V gene accounts for under half of them, and the cause for the rest is not known. The sample table lists 45,000 or so clones, about 90% of them with a count of one. The ten most abundant clones make up 13% to 15% of the sample. What was sequenced was peripheral blood. Receptors originate from a human donor in a cohort sampled during active COVID-19.

The rearrangement links TRBV5-1 to TRBJ2-3; no definite D call. Per the germline V gene, CDR1 is SGHRS and CDR2 is YFSETQ. The CDR3 sequence is 16 residues long. Deletions cut 1 base from V and 0 bases from J, with 12 bases between. The CDR3 reads CASSLSPFLSTDTQYF. The CDR3 nucleotides are TGCGCCAGCAGCTTGTCCCCCTTTCTAAGCACAGATACGCAGTATTTT.

The J gene is TRBJ2-6, the V gene TRBV18; weak D call: TRBD2 (5 bases). V shed 5 bases and J shed 0 bases, with 11 bases lying between them. The germline V gene has CDR1 KGHSH and CDR2 LQKENI. The CDR3 runs 16 residues. The CDR3 here is CASSSSRSSGANVLTF. The CDR3 region has the DNA TGTGCCAGCTCATCTAGCAGGAGCTCTGGGGCCAACGTCCTGACTTTC.

The V gene is TRBV28, the J gene TRBJ1-5, with D perhaps matching TRBD1 (6 bases). Trimming stripped 6 bases from V and 0 bases from J, with 24 bases between. The CDR3 sequence is 19 residues long. The V gene's germline CDR1 is MDHEN and CDR2 SYDVKM. CDR3 region: CASSLRAGAIRFSNQPQHF. CDR3 DNA sequence: TGTGCCAGCAGCCTTAGGGCAGGGGCCATTCGATTTAGCAATCAGCCCCAGCATTTT.

This clone was observed a single time. The rearrangement uses TRBV6-6 and TRBJ1-2; D is possibly TRBD1 (6 bases). The V end was cut by 5 bases, the J end by 0 bases, with 22 bases between. The CDR3 contains 18 residues. Germline lookup yields CDR1 MNHNY and CDR2 SVGAGI (reference sequence). The CDR3 region is CASSPPRDTHITNYGYTF. Here the CDR3 DNA reads TGTGCCAGCAGTCCTCCCCGGGACACCCACATTACTAACTATGGCTACACCTTC.

The chain couples TRBV5-1 to TRBJ1-4; weak D call: TRBD1 (5 bases). The CDR3 contains 15 residues. Looked up from germline, CDR1 is SGHRS and CDR2 is YFSETQ. V shed 3 bases and J shed 3 bases, with 12 bases lying between them. The CDR3 is CASSSQGIPNEKLFF. DNA for the CDR3: TGCGCCAGCAGCTCCCAGGGAATACCTAATGAAAAACTGTTTTTT.

CDR3 nucleotide sequence: TGCGCCAGCAGCCAAGACTCAGCGGGGTGGTACAATGAGCAGTTCTTC. This encodes CASSQDSAGWYNEQFF. V and J are TRBV4-3 and TRBJ2-1; 7 bases fit TRBD2. Unmatched junction bases numbered 6, after V lost 0 bases and J lost 4 bases. Germline V gene lookup returns CDR1 LGHNA and CDR2 YSLEER. The CDR3 has 16 residues.

The gene calls are TRBV29-1 and TRBJ2-3, with a tentative D call TRBD1 (6 bases). Trimming cost V 2 bases and J 2 bases, with 11 bases left between them. The CDR3 extends over 14 amino acids. Germline V gene sequence: CDR1 SQVTM, CDR2 ANQGSEA. The CDR3 nucleotides read TGCAGCGTTGAATATGGGGGCTTCACAGATACGCAGTATTTT. Translated: CSVEYGGFTDTQYF.